Listed below are T cell receptor beta chains from one sample, sequenced in a study of control samples from healthy donors and cancer patients. The method was immunoSEQ multiplex PCR; TCRdb's version includes in-frame clones alone and lacks a portion of them. The repertoire holds approximately 90,000 clones, with roughly nine tenths as singletons. Sequencing input: blood. These TCRs come from a woman in her 70s in good health. CDR3s include the opening cysteine and the closing phenylalanine or tryptophan. A D gene is named only where the DNA matches it firmly. Clone size is shown for a subset of rows, as once, few, many or a class of expanded clone.

abundance,d_gene,v_gene,j_gene,CDR3aa,CDR3nt
once,TRBD1,TRBV5-1,TRBJ2-7,CASSLGQGASYEQYF,TGCGCCAGCAGCTTGGGACAGGGGGCCTCCTACGAGCAGTACTTC
-,-,TRBV30,TRBJ1-5,CAWSPNDQPQHF,TGTGCCTGGAGCCCTAACGACCAGCCCCAGCATTTT
few,-,TRBV15,TRBJ1-2,CATSRDRNRVDYGYTF,TGTGCCACCAGCAGAGATCGAAACAGGGTCGACTATGGCTACACCTTC
-,-,TRBV5-5,TRBJ2-7,CASRTSGWDEQYF,TGTGCCAGCAGAACAAGCGGATGGGACGAGCAGTACTTC
-,-,TRBV5-1,TRBJ2-4,CASSLGGADLAKNIQYF,TGCGCCAGCAGCTTGGGAGGGGCTGACCTAGCCAAAAACATTCAGTACTTC
-,-,TRBV15,TRBJ1-2,CATSREANYGYTF,TGTGCCACCAGCAGAGAAGCTAACTATGGCTACACCTTC
-,-,TRBV19,TRBJ2-3,CASSPPRALDPKQYF,TGTGCCAGTAGTCCTCCCCGAGCCCTCGACCCGAAGCAGTATTTT
-,TRBD1,TRBV6-5,TRBJ2-7,CASSPRTGILYEQYF,TGTGCCAGCAGTCCCCGGACAGGAATACTCTACGAGCAGTACTTC
-,-,TRBV20-1,TRBJ1-1,CSGRAGTEAFF,TGCAGCGGCAGGGCAGGCACTGAAGCTTTCTTT
once,TRBD1,TRBV9,TRBJ1-6,CASSEGGQGISPLHF,TGTGCCAGCAGCGAGGGGGGACAGGGTATTTCACCCCTCCACTTT
-,-,TRBV30,TRBJ1-4,CAWSVLGGVTNEKLFF,TGTGCCTGGAGTGTACTAGGAGGGGTTACTAATGAAAAACTGTTTTTT
-,-,TRBV5-1,TRBJ2-5,CASSRPDGLRETQYF,TGCGCCAGCAGCCGCCCGGACGGGTTGAGAGAGACCCAGTACTTC
-,TRBD2,TRBV19,TRBJ2-1,CASSRAGATNEQFF,TGTGCCAGTAGTAGGGCGGGAGCCACCAATGAGCAGTTCTTC
-,-,TRBV23-1,TRBJ1-6,CASSQSLRQASLYSPLHF,TGCGCCAGCAGTCAATCCCTAAGACAGGCTTCTCTTTATTCACCCCTCCACTTT
-,TRBD1,TRBV3-1/TRBV3-2,TRBJ1-3,CASSFTHRGVSGNTIYF,TGTGCCAGCAGCTTTACCCACAGGGGTGTATCTGGAAACACCATATATTTT
-,-,TRBV20-1,TRBJ1-2,CSAQGPHGYTF,TGCAGTGCTCAGGGGCCCCATGGCTACACCTTC
-,TRBD1,TRBV7-8,TRBJ1-6,CASRDRGQGLSYNSPLHF,TGTGCCAGCAGGGACAGGGGACAAGGACTCTCCTATAATTCACCCCTCCACTTT
once,TRBD2,TRBV27,TRBJ2-7,CASSLGLAASYEQYF,TGTGCCAGCAGTTTAGGGCTAGCGGCCTCCTACGAGCAGTACTTC
large,TRBD1,TRBV4-3,TRBJ2-2,CASSRGRGQDTGELFF,TGCGCCAGCAGCCGTGGCAGGGGGCAGGACACCGGGGAGCTGTTTTTT
-,-,TRBV3-1/TRBV3-2,TRBJ1-3,CASSQDHSGNTIYF,TGTGCCAGCAGCCAAGACCACTCTGGAAACACCATATATTTT
-,-,TRBV5-1,TRBJ1-6,CASSPRPADNSPLHF,TGCGCCAGCAGCCCCCGGCCTGCCGATAATTCACCCCTCCACTTT
-,TRBD1,TRBV2,TRBJ2-7,CASSVTGTVGEQYF,TGTGCCAGCAGTGTTACCGGGACAGTGGGCGAGCAGTACTTC
-,-,TRBV7-2,TRBJ1-1,CASSLTDDTEAFF,TGTGCCAGCAGCTTAACAGACGACACTGAAGCTTTCTTT
-,-,TRBV11-2,TRBJ1-1,CASSGGSAFF,TGTGCCAGCAGCGGGGGATCAGCTTTCTTT
once,-,TRBV6-5,TRBJ1-1,CASGTGIMNTEAFF,TGTGCCAGCGGAACTGGGATCATGAACACTGAAGCTTTCTTT
-,TRBD1,TRBV5-4,TRBJ1-2,CASSSITGTGIEIHF,TGTGCCAGCAGCTCAATAACCGGGACAGGGATAGAAATCCACTTC
-,-,TRBV18,TRBJ1-5,CASSPGTTNQPQHF,TGTGCCAGCTCACCTGGGACAACCAATCAGCCCCAGCATTTT
-,-,TRBV6-1,TRBJ1-5,CASSEEGVRQPQHF,TGTGCCAGCAGTGAAGAGGGGGTAAGGCAGCCCCAGCATTTT
-,-,TRBV19,TRBJ1-5,CASSIVSGSSNQPQHF,TGTGCCAGTAGTATCGTGTCCGGGTCCTCGAATCAGCCCCAGCATTTT
-,-,TRBV11-2,TRBJ1-1,CASSLVAGNMNTEAFF,TGTGCCAGCAGCTTAGTGGCAGGGAACATGAACACTGAAGCTTTCTTT
-,TRBD2,TRBV6-2/TRBV6-3,TRBJ2-5,CASSPLAGGGETQYF,TGTGCCAGCAGCCCACTAGCGGGAGGAGGTGAGACCCAGTACTTC
-,TRBD2,TRBV4-1,TRBJ2-3,CASSQAASGGAADTQYF,TGCGCCAGCAGCCAAGCAGCTAGCGGGGGGGCCGCAGATACGCAGTATTTT
-,-,TRBV9,TRBJ1-1,CASSVATGRVNTEAFF,TGTGCCAGCAGCGTAGCTACGGGCAGGGTGAACACTGAAGCTTTCTTT
-,-,TRBV20-1,TRBJ1-4,CSASSGANEKLFF,TGCAGTGCTAGTTCGGGAGCTAATGAAAAACTGTTTTTT
-,-,TRBV2,TRBJ1-1,CASSVGDMNTEAFF,TGTGCCAGCAGTGTGGGGGACATGAACACTGAAGCTTTCTTT
-,-,TRBV10-3,TRBJ2-5,CAISIPGDQETQYF,TGTGCCATCAGTATTCCAGGGGATCAAGAGACCCAGTACTTC
-,-,TRBV19,TRBJ2-7,CASSTKSGSYEQYF,TGTGCCAGTAGTACAAAATCAGGGTCCTACGAGCAGTACTTC
-,-,TRBV5-5,TRBJ2-7,CASSSQGTYEQYF,TGTGCCAGCAGCTCACAGGGTACCTACGAGCAGTACTTC
-,TRBD2,TRBV13,TRBJ2-1,CASSLGLASGGNEQFF,TGTGCCAGCAGCTTAGGCCTGGCTAGCGGGGGCAATGAGCAGTTCTTC
-,-,TRBV11-2,TRBJ2-2,CASRLGSPTGELFF,TGTGCCAGCAGACTTGGGTCGCCCACCGGGGAGCTGTTTTTT
-,-,TRBV6-4,TRBJ1-5,CASSESSNQPQHF,TGTGCCAGCAGTGAGTCTAGCAATCAGCCCCAGCATTTT
-,-,TRBV28,TRBJ1-1,CASSPRTGLNTEAFF,TGTGCCAGCAGTCCGCGGACGGGACTGAACACTGAAGCTTTCTTT
-,-,TRBV6-4,TRBJ1-5,CASSDMAGQPQHF,TGTGCCAGCAGTGATATGGCGGGTCAGCCCCAGCATTTT
-,TRBD1,TRBV5-1,TRBJ1-1,CASDRGGRTEAFF,TGCGCCAGCGACCGAGGGGGCCGCACTGAAGCTTTCTTT
-,-,TRBV30,TRBJ1-5,CAWSEANAPRYQPQHF,TGTGCCTGGAGTGAGGCTAACGCCCCCAGATATCAGCCCCAGCATTTT
-,-,TRBV2,TRBJ1-2,CATRDLKNYGYTF,TGTGCCACCCGGGACCTGAAGAACTATGGCTACACCTTC
-,-,TRBV2,TRBJ1-1,CASVDGGLNTEAFF,TGTGCCAGCGTGGACGGGGGACTGAACACTGAAGCTTTCTTT
once,-,TRBV28,TRBJ1-1,CASERNPTEAFF,TGTGCCAGCGAAAGGAATCCCACTGAAGCTTTCTTT
-,-,TRBV4-3,TRBJ2-2,CASSSGPSRTGELFF,TGCGCCAGCAGCTCGGGCCCTTCGAGGACCGGGGAGCTGTTTTTT
-,-,TRBV3-1/TRBV3-2,TRBJ1-1,CASSQGTSMNTEAFF,TGTGCCAGCAGCCAAGGAACAAGCATGAACACTGAAGCTTTCTTT
-,-,TRBV5-6,TRBJ1-2,CASSTGTPYGYTF,TGTGCCAGCAGCACCGGGACACCTTATGGCTACACCTTC
-,-,TRBV5-6,TRBJ2-2,CASSYQAAGELFF,TGTGCCAGCAGCTACCAGGCGGCCGGGGAGCTGTTTTTT
-,-,TRBV29-1,TRBJ1-2,CSVVVGSAYGYTF,TGCAGCGTTGTGGTTGGTTCAGCCTATGGCTACACCTTC
-,-,TRBV19,TRBJ2-5,CASSILGDLGKTQYF,TGTGCCAGTAGTATACTGGGGGACCTGGGGAAGACCCAGTACTTC
-,TRBD2,TRBV2,TRBJ2-1,CASRDKAGGYNEQFF,TGTGCCAGCAGGGATAAAGCGGGAGGTTACAATGAGCAGTTCTTC